This T cell receptor (beta chain) was identified during a study of T cell repertoires in cytomegalovirus infection (dated by TCRdb to between 2018 and 2021). Background for the entire study: The peptide stimulations were aimed at well-studied HLA-B-restricted epitopes as well as recently identified HLA-C-restricted CMV epitopes, whose presentation resists viral immunomodulation. The HLA type of each donor mattered for the analysis, because public TCR beta signatures pointed to carriage of CMV infection along with the matching HLA type. Beyond this particular receptor, the publication reports: The ex vivo response was dominated by HLA-C-restricted CMV-specific TCR beta clonotypes, and the single most frequent clonotype in two of eight donors was supplied by these HLA-C-restricted clonotypes. Carriers of CMV infection plus the relevant HLA type were discriminated by the cumulative frequency of public TCR beta family members in the study cohort and in an independent roughly 340-donor cohort.

As regards this clonotype: Its antigen specificity is not known. Base-call qualities are not available, and no considerably larger clone is one nucleotide away.

From a lookup of the germline V gene, CDR1 and CDR2 are SGHVT and SQSDAQ. V and J lose 3 bases and 0 bases, and a span of 22 bases separates them. CDR3 length: 19 amino acids, cysteine to phenylalanine. Only the CDR3 part of the read is kept: 57 bases, read in frame from the first base. TCRdb shows the sequencer as Illumina HiSeq 1500. The raw public data were reprocessed by TCRdb itself: fastp quality trimming at Q25, MiXCR clonotype calling, in-frame beta chains only. Duplicate CDR3 protein sequences are folded into a single record with the most common DNA and genes. The sample records some 900,000 distinct CDR3 sequences, about 31% of which are singletons. The ten top clones hold roughly an eighth of the sample. The sample's treatment or condition, from its label and the paper: in vitro stimulation with specific CMV peptide epitopes to enrich CMV-specific T cells.

Material: cultured CD8+ T cells from PBMCs, obtained from culture after CMV antigen stimulation. The chain is encoded by TRBV7-4 joined to TRBJ2-3, and possibly TRBD1, on 5 matching bases. This TCR was recovered from a human donor in good health (CMV status not recorded). Some clones in this sample may be carry-over from other donors' samples. The CDR3 reads as follows: CASSFLRPIGAGSTDTQYF. The DNA sequence is as follows: TGTGCCAGCAGCTTTCTTCGTCCGATTGGTGCAGGGAGCACAGATACGCAGTATTTT.